What follows are 26 T cell receptor beta chains derived from one specimen sequenced in a study of blood T cell repertoires in COVID-19 (dated by TCRdb to 2018 to 2020). Libraries were made using the immunoSEQ multiplex PCR assay. TCRdb carries this immuneACCESS record with in-frame sequences only. Its versions omit some clonotypes, under half of them owing to an unresolved V gene in the studies checked, with the rest unexplained. Within this sample are some 97,000 clones, with around 81% of them counted one time only. Jointly, the top ten make up 13% of the sample. Sequences were obtained from peripheral blood. All receptors come from a man between 50 and 59 years old with active or convalescent COVID-19.

V is TRBV5-1 and J is TRBJ2-1; 7 bases are a match to TRBD2. The germline V gene has CDR1 SGHRS and CDR2 YFSETQ. Trimming at V came to 3 bases and at J to 7 bases, leaving 4 bases not matched to a gene. There are 13 residues in the CDR3. The CDR3 DNA sequence: TGCGCCAGCAGCTGGGGGGGAAGGAATGAGCAGTTCTTC. This encodes CASSWGGRNEQFF.

This chain links TRBV11-2 with TRBJ1-6; D gene ambiguous. This CDR3 region has 15 residues. Germline V gives CDR1 SGHAT, CDR2 FQNNGV. Between the trimmed V and J ends, which lost 0 bases and 11 bases, there was a span of 14 bases. CDR3 sequence reads: CASSLDLGKLTPLHF. In nucleotides, the CDR3 is TGTGCCAGCAGCTTAGATTTGGGCAAATTGACACCCCTCCACTTT.

The chain links TRBV29-1 to TRBJ1-1; 12 nucleotides match TRBD1. Germline assignment: CDR1 SQVTM and CDR2 ANQGSEA. J was trimmed by 5 bases and V by 6 bases; bases with no gene match: 1. The CDR3 totals 12 residues. CDR3 amino acids: CSVGQGATEAFF. The CDR3 DNA reads TGCAGCGTGGGACAGGGGGCAACTGAAGCTTTCTTT.

This clone was counted ten times or more. V and J are TRBV30 and TRBJ1-3; the D is unclear. This CDR3 comprises 13 residues. The germline V gene encodes CDR1 GTSNPN and CDR2 SVGIG (reference sequence). The CDR3 protein is CAGLQRSGNTIYF. The CDR3, as DNA: TGTGCTGGACTCCAGCGCTCTGGAAACACCATATATTTT.

This chain links TRBV5-1 with TRBJ2-5; possibly TRBD2 for D (6 bases). Germline CDR1 SGHRS, CDR2 YFSETQ. The CDR3 loop spans 13 amino acids. Between the trimmed V and J ends, which lost 5 bases and 1 base, there was a span of 9 bases. The CDR3 reads CASREGSQETQYF. CDR3 sequence (DNA): TGCGCCAGCAGGGAGGGTTCCCAAGAGACCCAGTACTTC.

This sequence joins TRBV2 and TRBJ1-2; D is uncertain. Germline V gene sequence: CDR1 SNHLY, CDR2 FYNNEI. CDR3 length: 13 amino acids. The V gene lost 3 bases and the J gene lost 0 bases, with 5 bases spanning the gap. CDR3 in DNA: TGTGCCAGCAGTGACATGTCTAACTATGGCTACACCTTC. Translating gives CASSDMSNYGYTF.

Comment on this clone: Within the sample, other DNA sequences also encode this same CDR3. V usage is TRBV7-2 and J usage is TRBJ2-7, with D tentatively TRBD2 (7 bases). Germline V CDR1 and CDR2: SGHTA, FQGNSA. V lost 0 bases and J lost 4, with 10 bases in between. This CDR3 comprises 14 residues. The CDR3 protein is CASSLAGGPYEQYF. The CDR3 DNA is TGTGCCAGCAGCTTAGCGGGGGGGCCATACGAGCAGTACTTC.

This clone was counted between two and nine times. This rearrangement joins TRBV7-2 to TRBJ1-6; a weak D match, TRBD1 (5 bases). Germline V gives CDR1 SGHTA, CDR2 FQGNSA. V lost 5 bases, J lost 7 bases, and 9 bases lay in between. This CDR3 has 13 residues. The CDR3 coding sequence is TGTGCCAGCAGCCGACAGAGGAATTCACCCCTCCACTTT. Amino acid sequence: CASSRQRNSPLHF. The full variable domain, completed using reference TRBV7-2 and TRBJ1-6, is GAGVSQSPSNKVTEKGKDVELRCDPISGHTALYWYRQSLGQGLEFLIYFQGNSAPDKSGLPSDRFSAERTGGSVSTLTIQRTQQEDSAVYLCASSRQRNSPLHFGNGTRLTVT.

The rearrangement links TRBV2 to TRBJ2-7, with 9 bases aligning to TRBD2. Germline V gene sequence: CDR1 SNHLY, CDR2 FYNNEI. Trimming took 4 bases from V and 0 from J; bases not matched to a gene: 4. The CDR3 has 15 residues. This chain's CDR3 is CASSALAGISYEQYF. Written as DNA, the CDR3 is TGTGCCAGCAGTGCCCTAGCGGGAATCTCCTACGAGCAGTACTTC.

This clone appeared a single time. This chain joins TRBV2 and TRBJ1-4; 8 bases agree with TRBD1. Trimming took 5 bases from V and 7 from J; bases not matched to a gene: 6. CDR1 and CDR2 from the germline V gene are SNHLY and FYNNEI. The CDR3 runs 14 residues. As DNA, the CDR3 is TGTGCCAGCAGTCTCGGGACAGGTTTTGAAAAACTGTTTTTT. It codes for CASSLGTGFEKLFF.

This sequence joins TRBV28 and TRBJ1-2; TRBD1 is a possible D gene (6 bases). The CDR3 extends over 13 amino acids. V lost 6 bases and J 4 bases, leaving 12 bases between the germline ends. Germline CDR1 MDHEN, CDR2 SYDVKM. The CDR3 DNA is TGTGCCAGCAGCGGGGGGGCAGTCTATGGCTACACCTTC. Its translation is CASSGGAVYGYTF.

The rearrangement joins TRBV29-1 to TRBJ1-4; D remains unclear. The V gene's germline CDR1 is SQVTM and CDR2 ANQGSEA. The CDR3 totals 12 residues. V was shortened by 5 bases and J by 7 bases, with 11 bases between the two germline ends. CDR3 bases: TGCAGCGTTAGCTACGGGATTGAAAAACTGTTTTTT. Its translation is CSVSYGIEKLFF. Together with reference TRBV29-1 and TRBJ1-4, the CDR3 gives the full variable domain: SAVISQKPSRDICQRGTSLTIQCQVDSQVTMMFWYRQQPGQSLTLIATANQGSEATYESGFVIDKFPISRPNLTFSTLTVSNMSPEDSSIYLCSVSYGIEKLFFGSGTQLSVL.

The chain joins TRBV11-2 to TRBJ2-1; TRBD1 aligns across 9 bases. Germline CDR1 and CDR2: SGHAT and FQNNGV. The length of the CDR3 is 17 residues. V was pared by 5 bases and J by 2 bases, with 10 bases of the junction left unmatched. The CDR3 sequence: CASSPRRGQGPYNEQFF. CDR3 DNA sequence: TGTGCCAGCAGCCCCAGACGGGGACAGGGACCCTACAATGAGCAGTTCTTC.

The chain couples TRBV6-2 or TRBV6-3 to TRBJ1-5, with D possibly TRBD1 on 6 matching bases. Germline V lookup: CDR1 MNHEY, CDR2 SVGEGT. V was trimmed by 5 bases and J by 4 bases, leaving 9 bases between them. The CDR3 covers 13 residues. Here the CDR3 reads CASSPDRNQPQHF. As DNA, the CDR3 is TGTGCCAGCAGTCCAGACAGGAATCAGCCCCAGCATTTT.

This sequence joins TRBV6-5 and TRBJ2-3; a weak D match, TRBD2 (6 bases). The CDR3 is 14 residues long. V was trimmed by 7 bases and J by 4 bases, leaving 15 bases between them. The V gene's germline CDR1 is MNHEY and CDR2 SVGAGI. CDR3 sequence (DNA): TGTGCCAGCATAAAACTAGCTGCGCCAGATACGCAGTATTTT. This codes for CASIKLAAPDTQYF.

This clone appeared a single time. The V call is TRBV3-1 (or the pseudogene TRBV3-2), the J call TRBJ2-2, with a tentative D call TRBD2 (6 bases). This CDR3 is 14 amino acids long. Trimming took off 8 bases at V and 4 bases at J, with 14 bases between the two ends. CDR1 is LGHDT and CDR2 is YNNKEL in the germline V gene (reference sequence). The CDR3 nucleotides read TGTGCCAGCGCCGAGAAGGGAGGCACCGGGGAGCTGTTTTTT. Its translation is CASAEKGGTGELFF.

The V and J genes are TRBV28 and TRBJ2-5; D may be TRBD1 (5 bases). Germline-derived CDR1 and CDR2 are MDHEN and SYDVKM. Deletions cut 2 bases from V and 4 bases from J, with 17 bases between. The CDR3 spans 16 residues. DNA for the CDR3: TGTGCCAGCAGTTTAGGGGCGGCACAAAGGAGAGAGACCCAGTACTTC. Its translation: CASSLGAAQRRETQYF.

The chain carries TRBV4-1 and TRBJ2-2, with D perhaps matching TRBD2 (5 bases). The CDR3 has 15 amino acids. With 0 bases removed from V and 5 bases from J, the gap between germline ends came to 10 bases. Germline-derived CDR1 and CDR2 are MGHRA and YSYEKL. In DNA, the CDR3 is TGCGCCAGCAGCCAAGAACTAGGACGAACCGGGGAGCTGTTTTTT. Its protein is CASSQELGRTGELFF.

Here the CDR3 reads CASSLGSGGNEAFF. The CDR3 DNA sequence: TGTGCCAGCAGCTTAGGCTCAGGGGGAAATGAAGCTTTCTTT. The J gene is TRBJ1-1, the V gene TRBV13; TRBD1 aligns across 7 bases. V shed 0 bases and J 7 bases; nucleotides not matched to a gene: 5. The CDR3 has 14 residues. CDR1 is PRHDT and CDR2 is FYEKMQ in the germline V gene (reference sequence). Complete variable domain (other parts from reference TRBV13 and TRBJ1-1): AAGVIQSPRHLIKEKRETATLKCYPIPRHDTVYWYQQGPGQDPQFLISFYEKMQSDKGSIPDRFSAQQFSDYHSELNMSSLELGDSALYFCASSLGSGGNEAFFGQGTRLTVV.

The chain carries TRBV19 and TRBJ1-4; D gene ambiguous. The CDR3 totals 15 residues. Trimming stripped 1 base from V and 5 bases from J, with 11 bases between. Looked up from germline, CDR1 is LNHDA and CDR2 is SQIVND (reference sequence). CDR3 coding DNA: TGTGCCAGTAGTATAGGCGAGGGTCGAAATGAAAAACTGTTTTTT. Its protein product is CASSIGEGRNEKLFF.

The chain combines TRBV18 with TRBJ1-4, with 7 bases aligning to TRBD1. Germline CDR1 is KGHSH and CDR2 is LQKENI. The V gene end was trimmed by 6 bases and the J gene end by 8 bases; junction bases not matched to a gene: 6. This CDR3 contains 13 residues. The CDR3 nucleotides read TGTGCCAGCTCTCCCGGACAGGACGAAAAACTGTTTTTT. Protein product: CASSPGQDEKLFF.

The table lists this clone with a few counts. This rearrangement joins TRBV30 to TRBJ2-7; no clear D. Germline CDR1 reads GTSNPN; CDR2 reads SVGIG (reference sequence). The CDR3 consists of 13 residues. The germline V and J ends were trimmed by 1 base and 9 bases, with 16 bases remaining between them. This CDR3 reads CAWSAIMGSGQYF. CDR3 sequence (DNA): TGTGCCTGGAGTGCTATCATGGGCTCCGGGCAGTACTTC.

The chain has TRBV5-4 and TRBJ1-4; tentatively, D is TRBD1 (6 bases). V was cut by 0 bases and J by 8 bases, with 11 bases left in between. The CDR3 loop spans 14 amino acids. The germline V gene encodes CDR1 SGHNT and CDR2 YYREEE (reference sequence). In nucleotides, the CDR3 is TGTGCCAGCAGCTTGGAGGGGGTCGAGGAAAAACTGTTTTTT. This encodes CASSLEGVEEKLFF.

The rearrangement uses TRBV24-1 and TRBJ1-5; 10 bases are shared with TRBD1. The ends lost 4 bases at V and 2 bases at J; junction bases unmatched: 7. The CDR3 is 17 residues long. Germline loops: CDR1 KGHDR, CDR2 SFDVKD. CDR3 in amino acids: CATSDSGTGERNQPQHF. CDR3 nucleotide sequence: TGTGCCACCAGTGACTCCGGGACAGGGGAGCGCAATCAGCCCCAGCATTTT.

CDR3 residues: CASSPLGREGRNEQFF. In DNA, the CDR3 is TGTGCCAGCAGCCCCCTGGGGCGGGAGGGAAGGAATGAGCAGTTCTTC. The chain couples TRBV7-3 to TRBJ2-1; 9 bases fit TRBD2. From germline, CDR1 is SGHTA and CDR2 FQGTGA. Trimming cost V 5 bases and J 7 bases; bases outside gene matches: 12. The CDR3 runs 16 residues. Full variable domain (rest looked up from reference TRBV7-3 and TRBJ2-1): GAGVSQTPSNKVTEKGKYVELRCDPISGHTALYWYRQSLGQGPEFLIYFQGTGAADDSGLPNDRFFAVRPEGSVSTLKIQRTERGDSAVYLCASSPLGREGRNEQFFGPGTRLTVL.

This chain links TRBV5-1 with TRBJ2-1, with TRBD1 matching 9 bases. The CDR3 is made up of 15 amino acids. V shed 4 bases, J shed 7 bases, and the junction held 9 bases outside the gene matches. CDR1 is SGHRS and CDR2 is YFSETQ in the germline V gene. CDR3 DNA: TGCGCCAGCAGCCAACAGGGGGCGTTTTTGAATGAGCAGTTCTTC. Translating it yields CASSQQGAFLNEQFF. Variable domain in full (rest from reference TRBV5-1 and TRBJ2-1): KAGVTQTPRYLIKTRGQQVTLSCSPISGHRSVSWYQQTPGQGLQFLFEYFSETQRNKGNFPGRFSGRQFSNSRSEMNVSTLELGDSALYLCASSQQGAFLNEQFFGPGTRLTVL.